This T cell receptor (beta chain) originates from a study of cytomegalovirus exposure and HLA in healthy donors (dated by TCRdb to 2016 to 2017). With respect to the entire study: According to a later analysis, the 120 or so validation repertoires were produced on the same platform as the approximately 610 repertoires of the first cohort. The aim of the study was to test whether cataloging public T cell receptors could identify signatures of past pathogen exposure. A separate validation cohort of more than 100 different subjects was used in addition to the roughly 670-subject first cohort. The study combined high-throughput TCR immunosequencing, statistical association of individual TCRs with disease status, and machine learning to predict cytomegalovirus infection status. The investigation overall reported the following: A total of 150 to 200 TCR beta chains were listed by the study as associated with cytomegalovirus. Across donors, most TCR sequences were observed very rarely, whereas some public TCRs were present in many individuals. In both the original and validation cohorts, the classifier was reported to diagnose cytomegalovirus status with high specificity and sensitivity. Three of the identified cytomegalovirus-associated TCR beta chains were confirmed in vitro to be specific for cytomegalovirus antigens. In a later analysis, TCRs clustered in the first cohort were found to also tend to co-occur in the 100 to 150 validation repertoires, with approximately 95% of cluster scores above 0. The authors suggested that the approach could potentially be generalized to other disease states and immunological phenotypes. The validation cohort had no HLA typing available for a later analysis, so co-occurrence within that cohort was assessed over all 130 or so repertoires.

A word on this clone: The target of this receptor is not known. No much larger clone exists at a distance of one base, and base qualities are not known.

To prepare the library, the immunoSEQ multiplex PCR assay was applied. Turning to the authors' computational methods: A statistical classification framework was built to diagnose cytomegalovirus status from the catalog of TCR beta chain sequences. The table was pulled from immuneACCESS by TCRdb, which kept in-frame rearrangements only. Such tables lose some clones; where checked, under half of the loss comes from unresolved V genes, and the rest has no known cause. The V and J calls and clone size were taken over from that table, and D and trimming were inferred from the DNA. This sample lists over 150,000 clones; about nine tenths were detected once. The top ten constitute about 9.3% of the sample. CDR1 and CDR2 are drawn from the germline V gene: MNHNS, SASEGT. Clipping removes 4 bases from V and 5 bases from J, with 5 as the unmatched junction base count. Taken from cysteine to phenylalanine, the CDR3 has 16 residues. Left in the record is the CDR3 DNA by itself, 48 bases read in frame from the first base.

Donors formed part of the validation cohort, which comprised about 130 subjects and was distinct from the first cohort of under 800 subjects. This TCR was recovered from a young woman in good health and CMV-seropositive. The rearrangement joined TRBV6-1 to TRBJ2-2, with 12 bases aligning to TRBD2. Specimen: PBMCs. The nucleotide sequence reads as follows: TGTGCCAGCAGTGGACTAGCGGGGGAAGATACCGGGGAGCTGTTTTTT. This encodes CASSGLAGEDTGELFF.